A few counts support the clone carrying this T cell receptor (beta chain). What it binds is unknown. Sequencing was performed with immunoSEQ multiplex PCR; in TCRdb, only in-frame clones are kept and a portion is missing. The data show 100,000 to 130,000 clones, 80% to 95% seen once. The study sampled blood at baseline, cycle 4 day 1, and cycle 7 day 1. The sample is drawn from a study of OX40 agonist ivuxolimab in advanced cancers. Study in general: Six ivuxolimab dose levels, 0.01 to 10 mg/kg, were given intravenously every 2 weeks.

Study-wide findings and caveats: There was clonal expansion of CD4+ and CD8+ blood T cells by week 6 at 0.1 to 3.0 mg/kg.

Here the sequenced sample was CD4+ or CD8+ T cells sorted from blood, taken in a trial of the OX40 agonist ivuxolimab. This TCR was recovered from an adult with an advanced solid tumor such as melanoma, head and neck, liver or kidney cancer.

As DNA, the CDR3 is TGCGCCAGCAGCCCCTTGAGCTCCTACGAGCAGTACTTC. It is translated as CASSPLSSYEQYF. The chain recombines TRBV4-1 with TRBJ2-7; D call uncertain. CDR3 length equals 13 residues. V was trimmed by 4 bases and J by 0 bases, leaving 7 bases between them. Per germline, CDR1 MGHRA and CDR2 YSYEKL.